Listed below are T cell receptor beta chains from one sample, sequenced in a study of response to subunit inactivated influenza vaccine. Using its own MiXCR run on the RT-PCR reads, TCRdb lists one record per CDR3 protein. The top ten hold approximately 10% of the sample, which has fewer than 800,000 distinct CDR3 sequences, 15% to 17% seen once. This material consisted of PBMCs from blood, taken 11 to 12 days after vaccination. These receptors all come from a man over 45 who received an inactivated influenza vaccine. The CDR3 runs from the conserved cysteine through the conserved F or W. A D gene is named only where the DNA matches it firmly. A row's size may be missing; if present it is once, few, many or a size class.

j_gene,v_gene,abundance,d_gene,CDR3aa,CDR3nt
TRBJ2-1,TRBV28,few,TRBD2,CASSPYLKRGGNNEQFF,TGTGCCAGCAGTCCCTATCTAAAGCGGGGGGGAAACAATGAGCAGTTCTTC
TRBJ2-1,TRBV20-1,.,TRBD2,CSARDPRGLYNEQFF,TGCAGTGCTAGAGATCCCCGGGGACTATACAATGAGCAGTTCTTC
TRBJ2-3,TRBV4-2,.,TRBD1,CASSQATGLGIYTDTQYF,TGTGCCAGCAGCCAAGCGACAGGGTTGGGGATCTACACAGATACGCAGTATTTT
TRBJ2-1,TRBV7-2,.,TRBD2,CSSSPGLAGNEQFF,TGTTCCAGCAGCCCGGGACTAGCGGGCAATGAGCAGTTCTTC
TRBJ2-5,TRBV15,.,.,CATSRDLGLAPNQETQYF,TGTGCCACCAGCAGAGATCTGGGGCTAGCGCCTAACCAAGAGACCCAGTACTTC
TRBJ2-1,TRBV5-1,few,.,CASSLEGHQYNEQF,TGCGCCAGCAGCTTGGAAGGCCACCAGTACAATGAGCAGTTC
TRBJ2-7,TRBV20-1,few,TRBD2,CSVRGGFGSYEQYF,TGCAGTGTCCGCGGGGGGTTTGGGAGCTACGAGCAGTACTTC
TRBJ2-4,TRBV12-3/TRBV12-4,few,TRBD1,CASSPGQENIQYF,TGTGCCAGCAGTCCGGGACAGGAAAACATTCAGTACTTC
TRBJ2-1,TRBV20-1,.,TRBD2,CCARGATSGRGSYNEQFF,TGCTGTGCTAGAGGTGCTACTAGCGGGAGGGGCTCCTACAATGAGCAGTTCTTC
TRBJ1-3,TRBV15,.,.,CATSRDQGRTGNTIYF,TGTGCCACCAGCAGAGATCAGGGGAGGACTGGAAACACCATATATTTT
TRBJ2-2,TRBV6-2/TRBV6-3,.,.,CASSYMPAGELFF,TGTGCCAGCAGTTATATGCCGGCCGGGGAGCTGTTTTTT
TRBJ2-1,TRBV29-1,.,.,CSVRLAYNEQFF,TGCAGCGTTAGACTAGCCTACAATGAGCAGTTCTTC
TRBJ2-5,TRBV10-3,many,.,CAISGGGRRAGAQQSQETQYF,TGTGCCATCAGTGGCGGGGGTCGACGCGCGGGGGCCCAACAAAGCCAAGAGACCCAGTACTTC
TRBJ2-3,TRBV5-1,many,.,CASSLVDGANTDTQYF,TGCGCCAGCAGCTTGGTTGACGGGGCGAACACAGATACGCAGTATTTT
TRBJ2-1,TRBV7-7,.,.,CASSLDYGNEQFF,TGTGCCAGCAGCTTAGATTACGGAAATGAGCAGTTCTTC
TRBJ1-5,TRBV7-2,few,.,CASSLARLGNQPQHF,TGTGCCAGCAGCTTAGCAAGGCTAGGGAACCAGCCCCAGCATTTT
TRBJ1-5,TRBV25-1,few,.,CASSDGRHINQPQHF,TGTGCCAGCAGTGACGGTAGACACATCAATCAGCCCCAGCATTTT
TRBJ2-1,TRBV7-9,many,.,CASSPVSGQFF,TGTGCCAGCAGCCCCGTAAGCGGACAGTTCTTC